This entry describes one T cell receptor (beta chain). Its antigen is unidentified. These data come from a study of T cells after yellow fever vaccination. Study at large: SMART-Seq v4 Ultra Low Input prepared libraries from low-cell fractions.

MiXCR, applied by TCRdb to the 5' RACE reads, yields one record per CDR3 protein. Of about 310,000 distinct CDR3 sequences listed, less than 4.5% are singletons. The germline V gene has CDR1 SGHDT and CDR2 YYEEEE. This CDR3 spans 14 amino acids. V was shortened by 4 bases and J by 7 bases, with 15 bases between the two germline ends. General observations from the study: Though it reached lower strength, the secondary response hit its peak faster, day 5 versus 15.

This rearrangement joins TRBV5-6 to TRBJ1-5; TRBD1 is a possible D gene (6 bases). The sample here was PBMCs, taken on the day of the yellow fever booster vaccination. This clonotype was sampled from a man aged 18 to 30 who received the YFV17D yellow fever vaccine. This CDR3 is CASSQGYGGQPQHF. As DNA, the CDR3 is TGTGCCAGCAGCCAGGGGTACGGGGGCCAGCCCCAGCATTTT.